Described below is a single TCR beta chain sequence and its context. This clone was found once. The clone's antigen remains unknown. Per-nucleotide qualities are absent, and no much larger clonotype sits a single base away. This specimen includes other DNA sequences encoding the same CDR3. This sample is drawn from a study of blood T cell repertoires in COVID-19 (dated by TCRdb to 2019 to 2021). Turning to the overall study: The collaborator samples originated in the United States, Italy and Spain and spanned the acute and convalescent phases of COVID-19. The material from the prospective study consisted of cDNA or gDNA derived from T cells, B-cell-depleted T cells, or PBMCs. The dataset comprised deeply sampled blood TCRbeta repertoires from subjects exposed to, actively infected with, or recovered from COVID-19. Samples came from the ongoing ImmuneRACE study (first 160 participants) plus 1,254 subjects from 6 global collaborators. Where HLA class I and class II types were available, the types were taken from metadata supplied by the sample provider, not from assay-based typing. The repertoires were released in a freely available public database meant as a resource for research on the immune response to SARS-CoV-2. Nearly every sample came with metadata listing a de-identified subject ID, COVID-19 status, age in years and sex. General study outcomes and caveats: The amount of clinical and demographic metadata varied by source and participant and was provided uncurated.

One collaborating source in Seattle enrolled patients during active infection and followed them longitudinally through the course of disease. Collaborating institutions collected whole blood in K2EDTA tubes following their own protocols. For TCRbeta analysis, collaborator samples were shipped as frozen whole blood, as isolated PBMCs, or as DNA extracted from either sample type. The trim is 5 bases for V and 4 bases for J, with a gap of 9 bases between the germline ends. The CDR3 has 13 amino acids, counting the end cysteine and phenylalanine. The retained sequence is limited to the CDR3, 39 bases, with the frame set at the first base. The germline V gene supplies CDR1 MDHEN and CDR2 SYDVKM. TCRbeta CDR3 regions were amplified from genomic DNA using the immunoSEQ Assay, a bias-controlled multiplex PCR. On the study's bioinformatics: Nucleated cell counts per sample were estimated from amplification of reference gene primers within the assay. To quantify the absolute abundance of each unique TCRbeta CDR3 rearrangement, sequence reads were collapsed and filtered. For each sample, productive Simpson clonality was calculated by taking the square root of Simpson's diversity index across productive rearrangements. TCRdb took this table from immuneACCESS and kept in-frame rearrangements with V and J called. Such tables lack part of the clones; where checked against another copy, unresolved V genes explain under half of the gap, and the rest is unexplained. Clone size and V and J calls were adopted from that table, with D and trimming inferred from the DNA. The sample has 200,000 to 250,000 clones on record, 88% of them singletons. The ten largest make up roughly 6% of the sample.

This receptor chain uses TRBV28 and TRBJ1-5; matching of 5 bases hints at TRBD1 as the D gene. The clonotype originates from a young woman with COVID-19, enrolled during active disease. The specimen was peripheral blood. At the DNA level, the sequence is TGTGCCAGCAGTCCCCGGGGGAATCAGCCCCAGCATTTT. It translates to CASSPRGNQPQHF.